This TCR beta chain was obtained from a study of shared clonotypes between healthy human individuals. Negatively enriched CD4+ T cells were divided by CD45RA into naive and memory. Sequencing was performed with immunoSEQ multiplex PCR; in TCRdb, only in-frame clones are kept and a portion is missing. The data show about 730,000 clones, approximately 72% seen once. Germline V gene lookup returns CDR1 SGHRS and CDR2 YFSETQ. With 1 base clipped from V and 1 base from J, the junction kept 3 bases outside the gene matches. This CDR3 contains 16 residues. This sequence was found in a woman in her 30s in good health. V usage is TRBV5-1 and J usage is TRBJ2-2; 8 bases map to TRBD1. The sample comprised memory CD4+ T cells sorted from blood. Noted subset: CD45RA-negative fraction. The CDR3 loop is CASSLFGQGNTGELFF. DNA for the CDR3: TGCGCCAGCAGCTTGTTCGGACAGGGGAACACCGGGGAGCTGTTTTTT.